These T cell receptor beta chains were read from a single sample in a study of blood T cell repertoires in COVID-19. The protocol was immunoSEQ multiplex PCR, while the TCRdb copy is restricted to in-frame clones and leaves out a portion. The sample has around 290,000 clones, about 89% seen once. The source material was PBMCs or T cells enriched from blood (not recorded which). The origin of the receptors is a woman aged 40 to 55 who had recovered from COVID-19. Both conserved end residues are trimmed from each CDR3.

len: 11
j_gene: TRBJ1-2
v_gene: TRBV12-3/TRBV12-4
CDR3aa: ASSSGTAYGYT

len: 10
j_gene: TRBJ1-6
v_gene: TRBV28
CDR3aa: ASKEEDSPLH

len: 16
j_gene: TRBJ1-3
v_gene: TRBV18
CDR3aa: ASSPIGTGGRYGNTIY

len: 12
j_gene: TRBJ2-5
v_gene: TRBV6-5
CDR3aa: ASSSDWNQETQY

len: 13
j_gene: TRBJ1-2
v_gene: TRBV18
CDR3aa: ASSQTGSNYYGYT

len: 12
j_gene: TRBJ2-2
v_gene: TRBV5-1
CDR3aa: ASSFLGSTGELF

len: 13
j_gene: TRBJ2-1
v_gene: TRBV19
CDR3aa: ASSSVAGSFNEQF

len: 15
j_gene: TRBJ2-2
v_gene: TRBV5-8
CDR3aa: ASSFPAGGPVTGELF

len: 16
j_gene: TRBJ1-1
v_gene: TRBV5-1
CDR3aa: ASSLVGTGRFMNTEAF

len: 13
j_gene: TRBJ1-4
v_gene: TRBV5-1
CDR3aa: ASSPMGGGGEKLF

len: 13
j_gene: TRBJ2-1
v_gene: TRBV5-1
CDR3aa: ASSLGTSGYNEQF

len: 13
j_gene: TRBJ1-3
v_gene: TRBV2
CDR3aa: ASSERETIGNTIY

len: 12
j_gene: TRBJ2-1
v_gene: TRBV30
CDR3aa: AWVWTSGVHEQF

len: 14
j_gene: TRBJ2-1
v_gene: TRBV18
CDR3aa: ASSPPGTGGSNEQF

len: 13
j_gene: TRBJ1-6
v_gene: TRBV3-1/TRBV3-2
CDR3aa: ASSQQTGSGSPLH

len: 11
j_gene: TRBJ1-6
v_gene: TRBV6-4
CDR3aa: APEGRSFVTLH

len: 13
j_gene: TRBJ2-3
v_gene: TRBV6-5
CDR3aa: ASSLSGGAADTQY

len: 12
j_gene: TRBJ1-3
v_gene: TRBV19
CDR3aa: ASSRLGLGNTIY

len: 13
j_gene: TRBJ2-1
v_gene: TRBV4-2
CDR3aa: ASTTNSEGASEQF

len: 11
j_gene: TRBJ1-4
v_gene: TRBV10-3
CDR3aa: ASNGDINEKLF

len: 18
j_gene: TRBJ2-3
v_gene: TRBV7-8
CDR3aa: ASSLGLTAGQGWGTDTQY

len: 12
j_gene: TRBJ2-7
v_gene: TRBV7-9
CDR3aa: ASSFPGTEVEQY